Listed below are T cell receptor beta chains from one sample, sequenced in a study of post-analysis software for immune sequencing data. TCRdb passed the PCR reads through MiXCR, listing each CDR3 protein once. This repertoire shows hundreds of thousands of distinct CDR3 sequences, 25% to 30% found once; its top ten account for roughly 0.54%. What was sequenced was blood. The receptors derive from a girl under 18 with multiple sclerosis. CDR3s include the opening cysteine and the closing phenylalanine or tryptophan. The order of the fields is D gene, V gene, CDR3 protein. D genes are given only for firm matches.

. | TRBV11-2 | CASSLSGRRTQYF
. | TRBV27 | CASSLLQGTKDTQYF
. | TRBV29-1 | CSSEQGDYGYTF
TRBD1 | TRBV5-1 | CASTTGWTGDTDTQYF
TRBD1 | TRBV10-3 | CATSDPGQSYEQYF
. | TRBV5-1 | CASRPGNRETQYF
TRBD2 | TRBV5-1 | CASSLVPGGIGEQYF
. | TRBV9 | CASSPGTFYEQYF
TRBD1 | TRBV6-5 | CASSATGTDSYEQYF
TRBD1 | TRBV20-1 | CRAETGTVIMNTEAFF
TRBD1 | TRBV20-1 | CSASSGGADTQYF
TRBD1 | TRBV2 | CASGSIRGLNEQFF
TRBD1 | TRBV12-3/TRBV12-4 | CASSLTGGNIQYF
TRBD2 | TRBV5-1 | CASSLQRGGETQYF
. | TRBV5-1 | CASSTRNTGELFF
. | TRBV9 | CASSAVLGVGTDTQYF
TRBD2 | TRBV4-2 | CASSQDFSGGALVETQYF
. | TRBV20-1 | CSARVPASEGGNEQFF
. | TRBV20-1 | CSARDSHFDYEETQYF
TRBD1 | TRBV7-9 | CASSSRTGTENTEAFF
TRBD2 | TRBV7-2 | CASSLALAGFNEQFF
TRBD1 | TRBV11-2 | CASSLGRTGRKAFF
TRBD1 | TRBV28 | CASSLIRQGYNSPLHF
. | TRBV2 | CASQMRTVNEKLFF
TRBD2 | TRBV7-2 | CASSRQRGPYEQYF
TRBD2 | TRBV7-2 | CASSRGRALSNEQFF
. | TRBV25-1 | CASTPGVLATEAFF
. | TRBV6-5 | CASSYFSGVAKNIQYF
. | TRBV3-1 | CASSQVQGTDTQYF
. | TRBV6-1 | CASTPREEGYETQYF
. | TRBV6-2/TRBV6-3 | CASHTGHGELFF
. | TRBV12-3/TRBV12-4 | CASSYGADAQYF
. | TRBV5-1 | CASSVTGTGDYEQYF
. | TRBV12-3/TRBV12-4 | CASQQRSYEQYF
. | TRBV12-5 | CASARSYTF
TRBD2 | TRBV6-6 | CASSYRGGWNEQFF
TRBD1 | TRBV3-1 | CASSQDRTGLDTQYF
TRBD1 | TRBV6-6 | CASSYWGTGGNGQPQHF
. | TRBV29-1 | CSVTRGLSLRAYEQYF
. | TRBV7-2 | CASSLRLSESLGNEQFF
. | TRBV19 | CASSSRDLANIQYF
. | TRBV7-2 | CASSMGRGGLLGYTF
. | TRBV27 | CASSLWGRGYGYTF
. | TRBV29-1 | CSVADPLGEKLFF
TRBD1 | TRBV28 | CASNGDSWYEQYF
TRBD1 | TRBV11-2 | CASSLEVVGTGVDEQYF
TRBD1 | TRBV20-1 | CSANRDRDYGEQFF
TRBD1 | TRBV6-6 | CASRGQSLAKNIQYF
. | TRBV7-2 | CASSGGSPYEQYF
. | TRBV6-1 | CASSEGRFADTQYF
. | TRBV7-8 | CASSLGLGGGFFYNEQFF
. | TRBV20-1 | CSARAGYEQYF
. | TRBV4-2 | CASSQDRASYYEQYF
. | TRBV20-1 | CSAPTGRVEETQYF
TRBD2 | TRBV2 | CASSQERRVKAGSRSYNEQFF
TRBD2 | TRBV28 | CASRPLAGGFEQYF
TRBD1 | TRBV6-1 | CASRKRQGFGRKGYTF